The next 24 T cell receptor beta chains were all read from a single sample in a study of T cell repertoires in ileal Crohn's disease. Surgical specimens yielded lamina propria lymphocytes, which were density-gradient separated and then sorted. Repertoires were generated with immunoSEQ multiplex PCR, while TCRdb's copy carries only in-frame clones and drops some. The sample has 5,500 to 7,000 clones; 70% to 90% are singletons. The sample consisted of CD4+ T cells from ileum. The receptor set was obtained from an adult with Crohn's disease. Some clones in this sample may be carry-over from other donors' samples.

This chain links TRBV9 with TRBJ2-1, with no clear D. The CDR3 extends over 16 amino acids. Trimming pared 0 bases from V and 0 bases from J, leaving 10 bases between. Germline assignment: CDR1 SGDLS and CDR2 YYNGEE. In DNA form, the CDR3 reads TGTGCCAGCAGCGTAGATGCGCTGAGCTCCTACAATGAGCAGTTCTTC. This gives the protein CASSVDALSSYNEQFF. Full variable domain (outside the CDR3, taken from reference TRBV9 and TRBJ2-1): DSGVTQTPKHLITATGQRVTLRCSPRSGDLSVYWYQQSLDQGLQFLIQYYNGEERAKGNILERFSAQQFPDLHSELNLSSLELGDSALYFCASSVDALSSYNEQFFGPGTRLTVL.

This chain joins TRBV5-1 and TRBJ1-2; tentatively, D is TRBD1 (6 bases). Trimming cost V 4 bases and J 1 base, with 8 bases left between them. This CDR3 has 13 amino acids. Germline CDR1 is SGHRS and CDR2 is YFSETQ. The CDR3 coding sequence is TGCGCCAGCAGCCCGGGACATAACTATGGCTACACCTTC. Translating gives CASSPGHNYGYTF.

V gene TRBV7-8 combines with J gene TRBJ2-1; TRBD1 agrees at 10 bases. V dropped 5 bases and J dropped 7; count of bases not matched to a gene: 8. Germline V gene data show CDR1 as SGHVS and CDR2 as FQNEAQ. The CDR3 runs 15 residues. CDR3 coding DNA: TGTGCCAGCAGCCGGGACAGGGGTTCATTGAATGAGCAGTTCTTC. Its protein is CASSRDRGSLNEQFF.

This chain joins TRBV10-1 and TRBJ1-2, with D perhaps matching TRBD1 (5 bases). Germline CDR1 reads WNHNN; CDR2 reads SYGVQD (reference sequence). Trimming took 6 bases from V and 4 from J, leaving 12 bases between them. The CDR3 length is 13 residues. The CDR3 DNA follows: TGCGCCAGCAGGGGGCCCTACCCCTATGGCTACACCTTC. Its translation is CASRGPYPYGYTF.

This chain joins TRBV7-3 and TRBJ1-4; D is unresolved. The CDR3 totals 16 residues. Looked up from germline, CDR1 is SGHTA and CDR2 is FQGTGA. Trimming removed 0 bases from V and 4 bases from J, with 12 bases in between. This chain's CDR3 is CASSLTGGGDNEKLFF. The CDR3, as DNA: TGTGCCAGCAGCTTAACAGGCGGAGGTGATAATGAAAAACTGTTTTTT.

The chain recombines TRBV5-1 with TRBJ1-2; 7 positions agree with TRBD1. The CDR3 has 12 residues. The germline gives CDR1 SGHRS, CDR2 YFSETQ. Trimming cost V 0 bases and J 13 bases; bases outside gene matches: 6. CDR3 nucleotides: TGCGCCAGCAGCTTGGATCGGGACAGCCCCACCTTC. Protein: CASSLDRDSPTF.

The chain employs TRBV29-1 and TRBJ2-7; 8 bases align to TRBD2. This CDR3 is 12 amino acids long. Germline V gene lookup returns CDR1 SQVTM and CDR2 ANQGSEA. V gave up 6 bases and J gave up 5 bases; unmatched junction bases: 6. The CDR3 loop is CSVQSGSDEQYF. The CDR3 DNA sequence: TGCAGCGTCCAAAGCGGGAGCGACGAGCAGTACTTC.

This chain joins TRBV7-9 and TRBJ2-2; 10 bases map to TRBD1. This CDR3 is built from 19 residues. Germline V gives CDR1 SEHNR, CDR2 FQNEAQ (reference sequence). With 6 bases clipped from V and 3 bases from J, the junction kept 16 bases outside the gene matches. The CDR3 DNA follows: TGTGCCAGCAGTACTGGCGACAGGGGGCATTTAGGGCACACCGGGGAGCTGTTTTTT. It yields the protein CASSTGDRGHLGHTGELFF.

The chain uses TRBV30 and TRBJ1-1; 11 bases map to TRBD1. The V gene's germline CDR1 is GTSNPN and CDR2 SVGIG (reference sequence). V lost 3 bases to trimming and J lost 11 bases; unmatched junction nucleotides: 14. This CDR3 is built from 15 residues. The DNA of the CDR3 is TGTGCCTGGAGCGGACTCGGACAGGGGGCAGTTATCGCTTTCTTT. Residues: CAWSGLGQGAVIAFF.

CDR3 DNA: TGTGCCAGCTCCCGAGAGGTGGCGGGCCAGGGGCATGGGCAGTACTTC. Its protein product is CASSREVAGQGHGQYF. The chain uses TRBV2 and TRBJ2-7; D is perhaps TRBD1 (6 bases). Germline V lookup: CDR1 SNHLY, CDR2 FYNNEI. The CDR3 is made up of 16 amino acids. V was trimmed by 8 bases and J by 9 bases, leaving 29 bases between them. Using reference TRBV2 and TRBJ2-7 for the parts outside the CDR3, the full variable domain is EPEVTQTPSHQVTQMGQEVILRCVPISNHLYFYWYRQILGQKVEFLVSFYNNEISEKSEIFDDQFSVERPDGSNFTLKIRSTKLEDSAMYFCASSREVAGQGHGQYFGPGTRLTVT.

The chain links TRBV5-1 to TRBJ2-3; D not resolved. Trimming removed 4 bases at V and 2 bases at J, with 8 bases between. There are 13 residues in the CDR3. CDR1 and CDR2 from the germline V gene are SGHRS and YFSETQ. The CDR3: CASSKDNTDTQYF. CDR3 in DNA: TGCGCCAGCAGCAAAGACAACACAGATACGCAGTATTTT.

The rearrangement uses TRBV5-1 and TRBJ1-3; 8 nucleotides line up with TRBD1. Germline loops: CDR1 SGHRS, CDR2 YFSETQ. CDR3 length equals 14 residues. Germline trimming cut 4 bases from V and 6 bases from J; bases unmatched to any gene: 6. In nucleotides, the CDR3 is TGCGCCAGCAGCGAGGGACAGGTAGAAAACACCATATATTTT. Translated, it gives CASSEGQVENTIYF.

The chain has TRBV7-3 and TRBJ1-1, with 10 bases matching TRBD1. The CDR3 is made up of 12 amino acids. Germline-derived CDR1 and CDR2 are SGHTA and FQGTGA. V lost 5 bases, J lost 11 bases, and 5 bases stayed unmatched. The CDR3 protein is CASSTGQGMAFF. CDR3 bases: TGTGCCAGCAGCACGGGACAGGGGATGGCTTTCTTT.

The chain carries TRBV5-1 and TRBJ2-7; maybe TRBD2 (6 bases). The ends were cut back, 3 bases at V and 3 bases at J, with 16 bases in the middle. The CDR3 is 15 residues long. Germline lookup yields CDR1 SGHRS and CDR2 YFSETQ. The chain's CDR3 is CASSSDSSARYEQYF. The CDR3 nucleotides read TGCGCCAGCAGCTCCGATTCTAGCGCCCGCTACGAGCAGTACTTC.

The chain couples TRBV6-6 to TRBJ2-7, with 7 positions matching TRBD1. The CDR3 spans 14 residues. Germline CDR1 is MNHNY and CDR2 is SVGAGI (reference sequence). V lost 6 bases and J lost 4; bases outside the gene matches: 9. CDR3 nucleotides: TGTGCCAGCAGCCGGGACAGCAACCTATACGAGCAGTACTTC. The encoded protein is CASSRDSNLYEQYF.

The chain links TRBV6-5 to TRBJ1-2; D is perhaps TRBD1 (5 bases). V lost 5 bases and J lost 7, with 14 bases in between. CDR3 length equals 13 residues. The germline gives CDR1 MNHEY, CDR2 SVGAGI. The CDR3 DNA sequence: TGTGCCAGCAGTCATGACAGTTTTGGTGGCTACACCTTC. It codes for CASSHDSFGGYTF.

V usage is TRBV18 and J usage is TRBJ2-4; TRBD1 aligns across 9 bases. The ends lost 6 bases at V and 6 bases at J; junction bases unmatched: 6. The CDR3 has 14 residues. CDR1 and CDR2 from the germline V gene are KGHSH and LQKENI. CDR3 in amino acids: CASSHGTGRNIQYF. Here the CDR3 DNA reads TGTGCCAGCTCCCACGGGACAGGGCGAAACATTCAGTACTTC.

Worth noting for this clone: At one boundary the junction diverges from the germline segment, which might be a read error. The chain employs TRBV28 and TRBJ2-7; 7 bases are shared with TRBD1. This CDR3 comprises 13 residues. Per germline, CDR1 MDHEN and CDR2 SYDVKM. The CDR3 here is CASTTPPDRDVNF. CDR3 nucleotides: TGTGCCAGCACCACCCCTCCAGACAGGGATGTAAACTTC.

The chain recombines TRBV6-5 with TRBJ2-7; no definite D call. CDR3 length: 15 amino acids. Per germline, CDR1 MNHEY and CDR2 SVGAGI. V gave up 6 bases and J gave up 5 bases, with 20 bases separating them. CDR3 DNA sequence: TGTGCCAGCAGCAAGTGGGCCCTCCTCGGCGACGAGCAGTACTTC. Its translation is CASSKWALLGDEQYF.

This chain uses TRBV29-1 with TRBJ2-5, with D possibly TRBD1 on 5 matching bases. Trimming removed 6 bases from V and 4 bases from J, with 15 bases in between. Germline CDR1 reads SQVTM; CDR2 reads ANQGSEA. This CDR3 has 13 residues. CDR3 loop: CSVEQVFGETQYF. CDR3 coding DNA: TGCAGCGTCGAACAGGTATTCGGAGAGACCCAGTACTTC. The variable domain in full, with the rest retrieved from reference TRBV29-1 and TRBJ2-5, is SAVISQKPSRDICQRGTSLTIQCQVDSQVTMMFWYRQQPGQSLTLIATANQGSEATYESGFVIDKFPISRPNLTFSTLTVSNMSPEDSSIYLCSVEQVFGETQYFGPGTRLLVL.

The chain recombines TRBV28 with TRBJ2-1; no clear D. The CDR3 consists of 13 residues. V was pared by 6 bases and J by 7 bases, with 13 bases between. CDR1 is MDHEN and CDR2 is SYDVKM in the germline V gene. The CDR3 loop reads CASRASLSNEQFF. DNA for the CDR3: TGTGCCAGCAGGGCATCCCTCAGTAATGAGCAGTTCTTC.

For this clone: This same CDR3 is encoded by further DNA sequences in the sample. For the CDR3, the DNA is TGTGCCAGCAGCTTGGCGACCGGGACCTACGAGCAGTACTTC. It translates to CASSLATGTYEQYF. The V gene is TRBV5-4, the J gene TRBJ2-7; a weak D match, TRBD2 (5 bases). The CDR3 contains 14 residues. In germline, CDR1 is SGHNT, CDR2 YYREEE (reference sequence). Deletions cut 0 bases from V and 2 bases from J, with 9 bases between.

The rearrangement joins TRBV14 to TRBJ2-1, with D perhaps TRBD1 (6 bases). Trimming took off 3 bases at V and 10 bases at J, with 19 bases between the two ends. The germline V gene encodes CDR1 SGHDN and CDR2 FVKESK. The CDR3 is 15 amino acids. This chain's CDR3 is CASSHGIFGGTEQFF. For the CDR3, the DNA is TGTGCCAGCAGCCATGGCATCTTTGGTGGGACAGAGCAGTTCTTC.

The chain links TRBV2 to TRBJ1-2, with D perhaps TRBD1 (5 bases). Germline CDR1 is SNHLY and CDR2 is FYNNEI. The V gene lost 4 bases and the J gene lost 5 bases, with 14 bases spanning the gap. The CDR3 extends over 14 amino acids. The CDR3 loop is CASSVSQGGYGYTF. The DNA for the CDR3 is TGTGCCAGCAGTGTTTCCCAGGGTGGATATGGCTACACCTTC.